This T cell receptor (beta chain) was retrieved from a study of T cell repertoires in cytomegalovirus infection. At the level of the study: Indicated by public TCR beta signatures were CMV infection and matching HLA type.

Whole-study results and caveats: The study found HLA-C-restricted CMV-specific TCR beta clonotypes dominating the ex vivo response.

A few counts support this clonotype. No antigen is known for it. V was clipped by 6 bases and J by 5 bases, with 10 bases between them. From germline, CDR1 is SQVTM and CDR2 ANQGSEA. The CDR3 runs 11 residues. TCRdb re-called the reads through MiXCR, storing one row per CDR3 protein. Of roughly 600,000 distinct CDR3 sequences in the sample, less than 25% were seen once. The clonotype originates from a human donor in good health (CMV status not recorded). Some clones in this sample may be carry-over from other donors' samples. Specimen: CD8+ T cells from PBMCs. The chain employs TRBV29-1 and TRBJ1-1; D is ambiguous. CDR3 DNA: TGCAGCGTCCCCCTGGGGACTGAAGCTTTCTTT. Its translation is CSVPLGTEAFF. The variable domain in full, with the rest retrieved from reference TRBV29-1 and TRBJ1-1, is SAVISQKPSRDICQRGTSLTIQCQVDSQVTMMFWYRQQPGQSLTLIATANQGSEATYESGFVIDKFPISRPNLTFSTLTVSNMSPEDSSIYLCSVPLGTEAFFGQGTRLTVV.